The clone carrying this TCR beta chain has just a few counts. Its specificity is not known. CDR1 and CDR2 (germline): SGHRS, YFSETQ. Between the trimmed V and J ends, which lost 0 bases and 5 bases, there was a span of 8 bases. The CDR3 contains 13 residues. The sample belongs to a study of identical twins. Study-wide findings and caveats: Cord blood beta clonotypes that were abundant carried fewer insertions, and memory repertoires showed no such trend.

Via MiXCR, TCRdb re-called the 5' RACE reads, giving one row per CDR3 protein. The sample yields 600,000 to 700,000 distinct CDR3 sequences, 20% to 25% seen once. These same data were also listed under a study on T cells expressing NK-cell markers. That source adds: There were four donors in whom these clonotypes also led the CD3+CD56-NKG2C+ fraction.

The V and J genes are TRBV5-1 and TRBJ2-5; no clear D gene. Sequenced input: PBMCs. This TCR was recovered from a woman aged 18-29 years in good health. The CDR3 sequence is CASSLGYGETQYF. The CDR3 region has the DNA TGCGCCAGCAGCTTGGGCTATGGGGAGACCCAGTACTTC.